The 11 T cell receptor beta chains below come from one sample, sequenced in a study of tumor-infiltrating lymphocytes in primary liver carcinoma. Making TCR beta cDNA involved approximately 510 ng total RNA and a constant-region primer. Investigators got TCR beta libraries out of three nested multiplex PCR rounds, done with slightly modified ARM-PCR. Primers for the first two PCR rounds were TRBV1-TRBV30 forward primers and a C-beta reverse primer (around 10 cycles per round). In TCRdb, the multiplex PCR reads were re-called with MiXCR into one record per CDR3 protein. The sample includes roughly 25,000 distinct CDR3 sequences, roughly four fifths of them seen just once. The study co-extracted DNA and RNA from around 20-30 mg of unsorted bulk tissue. The sample was liver tumor tissue from sampling region 3. Subset: tumor region T3, left-lateral pole. The receptor source for this set is a man between 40 and 49 years old with primary liver carcinoma and hepatitis B virus infection.

This clonotype was seen a few times. A much larger clone lies one base from this, so it may be a read error. The V gene is TRBV5-1, the J gene TRBJ2-1; D ambiguous. Germline CDR1 SGHRS, CDR2 YFSETQ. The CDR3 is 13 residues long. The CDR3 loop is CAGSLMTFNEQFF. The CDR3 coding sequence is TGCGCCGGCAGCTTGATGACTTTCAATGAGCAGTTCTTC.

CDR3 residues: CASSPGLSLITEAFF. DNA of the CDR3: TGTGCCAGCAGCCCCGGACTCAGTTTGATCACTGAAGCTTTCTTT. V and J are TRBV11-1 and TRBJ1-1; D remains ambiguous. Trimming stripped 5 bases from V and 4 bases from J, with 17 bases between. Germline V gene data show CDR1 as SGHAT and CDR2 as FQDESV (reference sequence). The CDR3 contains 15 residues.

About this clonotype itself: An end of the junction does not agree with germline; a read error may underlie this. V gene TRBV12-3 or TRBV12-4 combines with J gene TRBJ1-5; D not resolved. CDR3 size: 15 residues. CDR3: CASSLTGSWNQSQHF. The CDR3 DNA is TGTGCCAGCAGTTTAACGGGCAGTTGGAATCAGTCCCAGCATTTT.

On this clonotype itself: A read error may explain this, as a much larger clone is one base away. The chain carries TRBV20-1 and TRBJ2-1; tentative D call: TRBD2 (6 bases). This CDR3 comprises 14 residues. V lost 3 bases and J 5 bases, leaving 14 bases between the germline ends. From germline, CDR1 is DFQATT and CDR2 SNEGSKA (reference sequence). The CDR3 DNA is TGCAGTGCTAGTATACAGCGGGCTAACAATGAGCAGTTCTTC. Protein sequence: CSASIQRANNEQFF.

In the case of this clonotype: A junction end diverges from the germline sequence, so it may reflect a read error. The rearrangement joins TRBV5-5 to TRBJ2-3; the D is unclear. Germline V CDR1 and CDR2: SGHKS, YYEKEE (reference sequence). There are 14 residues in the CDR3. CDR3 sequence: CASSLWVITDTQYF. Written as DNA, the CDR3 is TGTGCTAGCAGCCTATGGGTTATAACAGATACGCAGTATTTT.

On this clonotype itself: A read error may produce the germline difference seen at one junction end. V is TRBV5-1 and J is TRBJ1-5; 9 nucleotides match TRBD1. Germline loops: CDR1 SGHRS, CDR2 YFSETQ. The CDR3 is 15 residues long. CDR3 nucleotide sequence: TGCGCCAGCAGCAGGGGACAGGGTATCAATCAACCCCAGCATTTT. It codes for CASSRGQGINQPQHF.

The genes are TRBV11-2 and TRBJ2-7, with D perhaps TRBD1 (6 bases). The CDR3 is made up of 15 amino acids. Germline V gene sequence: CDR1 SGHAT, CDR2 FQNNGV. V lost 5 bases and J 7 bases, leaving 21 bases between the germline ends. The CDR3 region is CASSRRNAQGCEQYF. The CDR3 nucleotides are TGTGCCAGCAGCCGACGTAATGCACAGGGCTGTGAGCAGTACTTC.

This clonotype appeared once. The junction departs from the called germline gene at one end, perhaps through a read error. The chain joins TRBV11-2 to TRBJ1-1, with D uncertain. The CDR3 covers 13 residues. From germline, CDR1 is SGHAT and CDR2 FQNNGV. The CDR3 coding sequence is TGTGACATCAGCTTAGTAGATAACAGTGAAGCTTTCTTT. Protein product: CDISLVDNSEAFF. Using reference TRBV11-2 and TRBJ1-1 for the parts outside the CDR3, the full variable domain is EAGVAQSPRYKIIEKRQSVAFWCNPISGHATLYWYQQILGQGPKLLIQFQNNGVVDDSQLPKDRFSAERLKGVDSTLKIQPAKLEDSAVYLCDISLVDNSEAFFGQGTRLTVV.

As regards this clonotype: A much larger clone lies a single base off, so this may be a read error. This chain joins TRBV5-1 and TRBJ2-1; 9 bases agree with TRBD2. V was clipped by 3 bases and J by 8 bases; unmatched bases: 3. Germline lookup yields CDR1 SGHRS and CDR2 YFSETQ. The CDR3 totals 13 residues. The CDR3 coding sequence is TGCGCCAGCAGCTGGGGACTAGCCTATGAGCAGTTCTTC. Its translation: CASSWGLAYEQFF.

In this sample, this clonotype turned up once. Compared with germline, one end of the junction differs, possibly owing to a read error. The gene calls are TRBV6-5 and TRBJ2-1, with D maybe TRBD2 (5 bases). The CDR3 is 15 residues long. In germline, CDR1 is MNHEY, CDR2 SVGAGI. CDR3 residues: CASIYGGNFNNEQFF. CDR3 DNA: TGTGCCAGCATTTACGGAGGCAACTTTAACAATGAGCAGTTCTTC.

A remark on this clonotype: A junction boundary mismatches the germline segment, possibly from a read error. The gene calls are TRBV4-3 and TRBJ2-7, with a tentative D call TRBD2 (6 bases). Germline-derived CDR1 and CDR2 are LGHNA and YSLEER. There are 15 residues in the CDR3. The DNA for the CDR3 is TGTGCCAGCAGCCAAGACCGGGAGAATCCCTACGAGCAGTACTTC. As protein: CASSQDRENPYEQYF.